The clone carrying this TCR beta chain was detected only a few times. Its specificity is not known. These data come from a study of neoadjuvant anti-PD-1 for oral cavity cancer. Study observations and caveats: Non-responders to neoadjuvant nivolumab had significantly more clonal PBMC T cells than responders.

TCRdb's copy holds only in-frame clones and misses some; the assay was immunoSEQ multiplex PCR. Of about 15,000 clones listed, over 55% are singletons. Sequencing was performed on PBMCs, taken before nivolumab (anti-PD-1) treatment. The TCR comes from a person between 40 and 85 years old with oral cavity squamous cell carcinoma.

The CDR3 spells CASTDRDRNTIYF. The DNA for the CDR3 is TGTGCCTCCACGGACAGGGACAGAAACACCATATATTTT. The rearrangement joins TRBV30 to TRBJ1-3, with TRBD1 identical over 8 bases. The CDR3 has 13 amino acids. Germline V lookup: CDR1 GTSNPN, CDR2 SVGIG (reference sequence). With V trimmed by 7 bases and J by 5 bases, 7 bases remained unmatched.